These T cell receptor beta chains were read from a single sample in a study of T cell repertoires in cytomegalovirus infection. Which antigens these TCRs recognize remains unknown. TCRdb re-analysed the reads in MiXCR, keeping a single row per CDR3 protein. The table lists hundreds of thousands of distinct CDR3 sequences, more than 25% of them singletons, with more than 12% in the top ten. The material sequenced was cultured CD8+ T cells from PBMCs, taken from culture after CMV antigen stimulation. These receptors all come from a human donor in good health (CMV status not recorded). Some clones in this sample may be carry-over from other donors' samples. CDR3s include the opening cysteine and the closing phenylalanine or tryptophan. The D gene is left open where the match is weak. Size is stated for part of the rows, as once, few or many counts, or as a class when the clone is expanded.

CDR3 protein: CASSFAGERAGYTF
CDR3 DNA: TGTGCCAGCAGCTTTGCAGGGGAGCGGGCTGGCTACACCTTC
D gene: -
clone size: few
V gene: TRBV7-9
J gene: TRBJ1-2

CDR3 protein: CASSRDGANYGYTF
CDR3 DNA: TGTGCCAGCAGCCGGGACGGAGCTAACTATGGCTACACCTTC
D gene: -
clone size: many
V gene: TRBV7-9
J gene: TRBJ1-2

CDR3 protein: CASSFSGTGPYGYTF
CDR3 DNA: TGTGCCAGCAGCTTCTCCGGGACGGGGCCCTATGGCTACACCTTC
D gene: -
clone size: many
V gene: TRBV7-2
J gene: TRBJ1-2

CDR3 protein: CAISETRQNTGELFF
CDR3 DNA: TGTGCCATCAGTGAGACTCGACAAAACACCGGGGAGCTGTTTTTT
D gene: -
clone size: -
V gene: TRBV10-3
J gene: TRBJ2-2

CDR3 protein: CASSYNSPGYTEAFF
CDR3 DNA: TGTGCCAGCAGTTACAACTCCCCAGGGTACACTGAAGCTTTCTTT
D gene: -
clone size: once
V gene: TRBV6-5
J gene: TRBJ1-1

CDR3 protein: CASSLGSRRGYEQYF
CDR3 DNA: TGTGCCAGCAGCTTAGGATCCCGGCGGGGCTACGAGCAGTACTTC
D gene: -
clone size: many
V gene: TRBV7-8
J gene: TRBJ2-7

CDR3 protein: CASSLGLRRDTEAFF
CDR3 DNA: TGTGCCAGTAGCTTAGGGCTACGACGGGACACTGAAGCTTTCTTT
D gene: -
clone size: -
V gene: TRBV19
J gene: TRBJ1-1

CDR3 protein: CASGQEGGEAGGPNEQFF
CDR3 DNA: TGTGCTAGTGGTCAAGAAGGGGGGGAGGCGGGGGGGCCCAATGAGCAGTTCTTC
D gene: TRBD2
clone size: few
V gene: TRBV12-5
J gene: TRBJ2-1

CDR3 protein: CASSIELRIPSNQPQHF
CDR3 DNA: TGTGCCAGTAGTATAGAATTGAGGATCCCAAGCAATCAGCCCCAGCATTTT
D gene: -
clone size: -
V gene: TRBV19
J gene: TRBJ1-5

CDR3 protein: CASSWDRGRGQPQHF
CDR3 DNA: TGTGCCAGCAGCTGGGACAGGGGGCGAGGGCAGCCCCAGCATTTT
D gene: TRBD1
clone size: -
V gene: TRBV2
J gene: TRBJ1-5

CDR3 protein: CASSPQGTLLQPQHF
CDR3 DNA: TGTGCCAGCAGTCCACAGGGGACATTGCTACAGCCCCAGCATTTT
D gene: TRBD1
clone size: -
V gene: TRBV12-3/TRBV12-4
J gene: TRBJ1-5

CDR3 protein: CASSPGPSMATNEKLFF
CDR3 DNA: TGTGCCAGCAGTCCGGGACCATCTATGGCAACTAATGAAAAACTGTTTTTT
D gene: -
clone size: -
V gene: TRBV27
J gene: TRBJ1-4

CDR3 protein: CASSPPGSNYNEQFF
CDR3 DNA: TGTGCCAGCAGCCCTCCCGGGTCGAACTACAATGAGCAGTTCTTC
D gene: -
clone size: -
V gene: TRBV3-1
J gene: TRBJ2-1

CDR3 protein: CASGLAPYEQYF
CDR3 DNA: TGTGCTAGTGGTTTGGCCCCCTACGAGCAGTACTTC
D gene: -
clone size: -
V gene: TRBV12-5
J gene: TRBJ2-7

CDR3 protein: CSARGTSGITDTQYF
CDR3 DNA: TGCAGTGCGAGGGGGACTAGCGGTATTACAGATACGCAGTATTTT
D gene: TRBD2
clone size: -
V gene: TRBV20-1
J gene: TRBJ2-3

CDR3 protein: CAISANRGYQETQYF
CDR3 DNA: TGTGCCATCAGTGCCAACCGCGGGTACCAAGAGACCCAGTACTTC
D gene: -
clone size: many
V gene: TRBV10-3
J gene: TRBJ2-5

CDR3 protein: CASSLMGYPEAFF
CDR3 DNA: TGTGCCAGCAGTTTGATGGGATATCCAGAAGCTTTCTTT
D gene: -
clone size: -
V gene: TRBV6-5
J gene: TRBJ1-1

CDR3 protein: CASNPRQSEAFF
CDR3 DNA: TGTGCCAGCAACCCGCGACAGAGTGAAGCTTTCTTT
D gene: -
clone size: -
V gene: TRBV7-9
J gene: TRBJ1-1

CDR3 protein: CASSPAPGPQETQYF
CDR3 DNA: TGTGCCAGCAGTCCGGCACCGGGTCCGCAAGAGACCCAGTACTTC
D gene: -
clone size: -
V gene: TRBV27
J gene: TRBJ2-5

CDR3 protein: CASNRLAGATDTQYF
CDR3 DNA: TGTGCCAGCAACCGACTAGCGGGGGCAACAGATACGCAGTATTTT
D gene: TRBD2
clone size: once
V gene: TRBV27
J gene: TRBJ2-3

CDR3 protein: CASSQTPYEQYF
CDR3 DNA: TGTGCCAGCAGCCAGACCCCCTACGAGCAGTACTTC
D gene: -
clone size: many
V gene: TRBV7-6
J gene: TRBJ2-7

CDR3 protein: CASSLARLVGEQFF
CDR3 DNA: TGTGCCAGCAGCTTAGCGCGGCTAGTGGGTGAGCAGTTCTTC
D gene: -
clone size: -
V gene: TRBV7-2
J gene: TRBJ2-1

CDR3 protein: CASSYPPEGPQETQYF
CDR3 DNA: TGTGCCAGCAGTTACCCCCCGGAAGGACCGCAAGAGACCCAGTACTTC
D gene: -
clone size: -
V gene: TRBV6-6
J gene: TRBJ2-5

CDR3 protein: CSARGAGEKGYGYTF
CDR3 DNA: TGCAGTGCTAGAGGCGCGGGGGAAAAGGGCTATGGCTACACCTTC
D gene: -
clone size: -
V gene: TRBV20-1
J gene: TRBJ1-2

CDR3 protein: CASSSRGLVRYTF
CDR3 DNA: TGTGCCAGCAGTTCCAGGGGGCTCGTGCGCTACACCTTC
D gene: TRBD1
clone size: few
V gene: TRBV28
J gene: TRBJ1-2

CDR3 protein: CASSLVPLPGGPYGTQYF
CDR3 DNA: TGTGCCAGCAGTTTAGTCCCCCTACCGGGGGGGCCCTACGGGACGCAGTATTTT
D gene: TRBD2
clone size: few
V gene: TRBV27
J gene: TRBJ2-3